This T cell receptor beta chain is from a study of T cells after posttransplantation cyclophosphamide. Study results and limitations: Donor CD8+ memory clones often dominated recipient blood repertoires at later times. TRB overlap between skin or GI tissue T cells and blood was limited. TRB clonality was highly associated with recipient CMV seropositivity and reactivation.

Clones were read by immunoSEQ multiplex PCR, and TCRdb kept only the in-frame ones, dropping some. The sample was found to contain about 22,000 clones, and every one recurs. Peripheral blood was collected from the related graft donor on the marrow donation day. CDR1 GTSNPN and CDR2 SVGIG come from the germline V gene (reference sequence). CDR3 size: 16 residues. Between the trimmed V and J ends, which lost 0 bases and 0 bases, there was a span of 12 bases. This clone occurred many times. The antigen is undetermined. The source is a woman between 45 and 60 years old in good health, CMV-negative, and a related stem cell transplant donor. The sample taken for sequencing was PBMCs. The V and J genes are TRBV30 and TRBJ1-5, with unresolved D. The CDR3 protein is CAWSVRVDGSNQPQHF. CDR3 bases: TGTGCCTGGAGTGTTCGGGTTGATGGTAGCAATCAGCCCCAGCATTTT.